Listed here are 8 T cell receptor beta chains from one sample, sequenced in a study of blood T cells in healthy people across ages. PCR was performed a second time for about 6 to 11 cycles using a sample-barcoded 5' primer and a J-beta primer mix. TCRdb used MiXCR to reprocess the 5' RACE reads, holding one entry per CDR3 protein. The repertoire has about 1.8 million distinct CDR3 sequences, roughly 49% of them found once; the top ten carry approximately 2.1%. The sample consisted of blood. The receptors shown here come from a middle-aged woman in good health.

This clonotype occurred a few times. V usage is TRBV6-1 and J usage is TRBJ2-1; 7 bases fit TRBD2. Trimming at V came to 4 bases and at J to 3 bases, leaving 6 bases not matched to a gene. The germline V gene has CDR1 MNHNS and CDR2 SASEGT. The CDR3 runs 15 residues. DNA for the CDR3: TGTGCCAGCAGTGCAGCGGGGTTCTTCTACAATGAGCAGTTCTTC. Protein product: CASSAAGFFYNEQFF.

The CDR3 DNA reads as TGTGCCAGCAGCCCCGGGACAGTAGTTGCCTACAATGAGCAGTACTTC. Translating it yields CASSPGTVVAYNEQYF. This chain joins TRBV3-1 and TRBJ2-1, with 7 nucleotides matching TRBD1. The J call may be incorrect, as the DNA end agrees better with TRBJ2-7. This CDR3 region has 16 residues. Germline V gene data show CDR1 as LGHDT and CDR2 as YNNKEL (reference sequence).

This clonotype has a handful of counts. This sequence joins TRBV20-1 and TRBJ2-7; maybe TRBD1 (6 bases). Per germline, CDR1 DFQATT and CDR2 SNEGSKA (reference sequence). Between the trimmed V and J ends, which lost 7 bases and 1 base, there was a span of 20 bases. The CDR3 consists of 15 residues. CDR3 DNA sequence: TGCAGTGGTAGGCAGGGGTCCTCCCCATCCTACGAGCAGTACTTC. Translated, it gives CSGRQGSSPSYEQYF.

This clonotype came up a few times. The chain employs TRBV4-2 and TRBJ2-1, with 7 bases that match TRBD2. V shed 1 base and J 3 bases; nucleotides not matched to a gene: 6. Germline CDR1 LGHNA, CDR2 YNFKEQ. This CDR3 comprises 16 residues. The CDR3 coding sequence is TGTGCCAGCAGCCAAGCTTTGGGGGGGGTCTACAATGAGCAGTTCTTC. It translates to CASSQALGGVYNEQFF.

This clonotype showed up many times. J is TRBJ2-7 and V is TRBV27; TRBD2 matches at 8 bases. Trimming removed 8 bases from V and 6 bases from J; junction bases left unmatched: 15. Germline V CDR1 and CDR2: MNHEY, SMNVEV (reference sequence). The CDR3 is 15 amino acids. The CDR3 is CASSLPGLGVSEQYF. CDR3 DNA: TGTGCCAGCTCCCTTCCGGGACTAGGGGTTTCCGAGCAGTACTTC.

This clonotype was seen a handful of times. The J gene is TRBJ2-5, the V gene TRBV13; D gene unclear. The V end lost 5 bases, the J end lost 6 bases, and 16 bases lay between the germline ends. The germline CDR1 and CDR2 sequences are PRHDT and FYEKMQ (reference sequence). The CDR3 length is 14 residues. The CDR3 spells CASSPWTEGKTQYF. The CDR3 DNA reads TGTGCCAGCAGCCCATGGACCGAAGGCAAGACCCAGTACTTC. Variable domain in full (rest from reference TRBV13 and TRBJ2-5): AAGVIQSPRHLIKEKRETATLKCYPIPRHDTVYWYQQGPGQDPQFLISFYEKMQSDKGSIPDRFSAQQFSDYHSELNMSSLELGDSALYFCASSPWTEGKTQYFGPGTRLLVL.

This chain connects TRBV7-2 to TRBJ2-5; the D gene is possibly TRBD2 (6 bases). There are 15 residues in the CDR3. The germline gives CDR1 SGHTA, CDR2 FQGNSA. The ends were cut back, 6 bases at V and 5 bases at J, with 19 bases in the middle. The CDR3 bases are TGTGCCAGCAGTCCCAACGCGGGGCCAGGGGAGACCCAGTACTTC. As protein: CASSPNAGPGETQYF.

CDR3 in DNA: TGCGCCAGCAGCTTGGATCGGACAGTTTCCTACGAGCAGTACTTC. Encoded protein: CASSLDRTVSYEQYF. The V gene is TRBV5-1, the J gene TRBJ2-7, with D maybe TRBD1 (6 bases). Germline lookup yields CDR1 SGHRS and CDR2 YFSETQ. This CDR3 spans 15 amino acids. The germline V and J ends were trimmed by 0 bases and 1 base, with 11 bases remaining between them.